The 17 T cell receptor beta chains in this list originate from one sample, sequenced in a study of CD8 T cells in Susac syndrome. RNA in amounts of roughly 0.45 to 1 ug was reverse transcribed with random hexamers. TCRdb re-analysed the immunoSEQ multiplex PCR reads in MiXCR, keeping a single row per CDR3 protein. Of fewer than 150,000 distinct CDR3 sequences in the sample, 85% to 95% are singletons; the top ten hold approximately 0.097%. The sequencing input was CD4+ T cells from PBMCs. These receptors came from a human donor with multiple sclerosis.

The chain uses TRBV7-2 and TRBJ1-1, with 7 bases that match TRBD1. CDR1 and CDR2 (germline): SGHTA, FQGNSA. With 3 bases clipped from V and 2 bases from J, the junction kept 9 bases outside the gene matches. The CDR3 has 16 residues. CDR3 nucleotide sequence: TGTGCCAGCAGCTTTACTTCCGGGACAGTAAACACTGAAGCTTTCTTT. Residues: CASSFTSGTVNTEAFF.

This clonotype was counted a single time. The CDR3 nucleotides are TGTGCCAGCAGGGCCGGGACAGGCGGAGGAGACACCATATATTTT. Its translation is CASRAGTGGGDTIYF. This chain joins TRBV12-3 or TRBV12-4 and TRBJ1-3; TRBD1 matches 8 bases. The trim removed 6 bases at V and 8 bases at J, leaving 12 bases unmatched. The CDR3 totals 15 residues.

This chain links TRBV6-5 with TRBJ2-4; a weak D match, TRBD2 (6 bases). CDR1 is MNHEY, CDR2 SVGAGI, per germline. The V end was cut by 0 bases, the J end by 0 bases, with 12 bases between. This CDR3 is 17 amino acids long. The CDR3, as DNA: TGTGCCAGCAGTTACTCGTGGGGGGATGGAGCCAAAAACATTCAGTACTTC. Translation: CASSYSWGDGAKNIQYF.

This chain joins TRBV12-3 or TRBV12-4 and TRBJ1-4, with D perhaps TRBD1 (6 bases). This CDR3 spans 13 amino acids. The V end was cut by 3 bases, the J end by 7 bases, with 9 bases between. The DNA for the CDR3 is TGTGCCAGCAGTTTTTTGGGGGCTGAAAAACTGTTTTTT. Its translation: CASSFLGAEKLFF.

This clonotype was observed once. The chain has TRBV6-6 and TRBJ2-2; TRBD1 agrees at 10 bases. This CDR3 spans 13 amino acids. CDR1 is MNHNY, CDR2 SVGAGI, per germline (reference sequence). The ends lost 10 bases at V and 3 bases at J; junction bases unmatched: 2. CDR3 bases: TGTGCCACGACAGGGGGCGACACCGGGGAGCTGTTTTTT. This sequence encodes CATTGGDTGELFF.

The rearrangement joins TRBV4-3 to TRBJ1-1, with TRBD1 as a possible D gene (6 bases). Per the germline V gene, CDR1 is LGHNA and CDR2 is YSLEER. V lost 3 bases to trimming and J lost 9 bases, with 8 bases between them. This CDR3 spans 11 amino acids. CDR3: CASSQDSKAFF. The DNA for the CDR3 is TGCGCCAGCAGCCAGGACAGCAAAGCTTTCTTT.

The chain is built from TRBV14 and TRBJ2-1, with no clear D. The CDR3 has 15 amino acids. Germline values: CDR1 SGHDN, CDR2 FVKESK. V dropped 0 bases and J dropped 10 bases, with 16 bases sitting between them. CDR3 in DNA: TGTGCCAGCAGCCAAGATCTGGCTCCCTCCGGAGAGCAGTTCTTC. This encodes CASSQDLAPSGEQFF.

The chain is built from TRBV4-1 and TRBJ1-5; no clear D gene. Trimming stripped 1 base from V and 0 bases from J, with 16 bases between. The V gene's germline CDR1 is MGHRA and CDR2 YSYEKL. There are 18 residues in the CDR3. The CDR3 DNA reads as TGCGCCAGCAGCCAAGTTAATCTGATAGATTATAGCAATCAGCCCCAGCATTTT. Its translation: CASSQVNLIDYSNQPQHF.

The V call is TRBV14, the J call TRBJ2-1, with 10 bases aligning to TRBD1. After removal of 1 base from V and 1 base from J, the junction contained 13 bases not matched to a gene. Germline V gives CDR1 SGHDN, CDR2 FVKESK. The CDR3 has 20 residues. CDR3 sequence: CASSQVRGTGVTSSYNEQFF. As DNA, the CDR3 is TGTGCCAGCAGCCAAGTTCGAGGGACAGGGGTAACGTCGTCCTACAATGAGCAGTTCTTC.

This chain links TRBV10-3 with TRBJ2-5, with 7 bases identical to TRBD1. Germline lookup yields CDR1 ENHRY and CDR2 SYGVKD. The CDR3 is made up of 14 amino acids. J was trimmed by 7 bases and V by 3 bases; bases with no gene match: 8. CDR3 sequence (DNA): TGTGCCATCAGTGAAACCGGGACAGAGGGGACCCAGTACTTC. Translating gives CAISETGTEGTQYF.

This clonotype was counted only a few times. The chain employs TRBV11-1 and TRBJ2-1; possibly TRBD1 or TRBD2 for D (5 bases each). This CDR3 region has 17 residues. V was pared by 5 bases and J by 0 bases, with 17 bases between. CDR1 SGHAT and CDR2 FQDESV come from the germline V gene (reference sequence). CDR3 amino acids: CASSRGSRTDSYNEQFF. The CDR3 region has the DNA TGTGCCAGCAGCCGGGGCAGCCGGACCGACTCCTACAATGAGCAGTTCTTC.

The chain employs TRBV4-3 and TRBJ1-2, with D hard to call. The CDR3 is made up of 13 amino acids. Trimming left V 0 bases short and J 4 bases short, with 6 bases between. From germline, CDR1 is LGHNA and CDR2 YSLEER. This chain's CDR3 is CASSQDRSYGYTF. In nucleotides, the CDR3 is TGCGCCAGCAGCCAAGATCGGTCCTATGGCTACACCTTC.

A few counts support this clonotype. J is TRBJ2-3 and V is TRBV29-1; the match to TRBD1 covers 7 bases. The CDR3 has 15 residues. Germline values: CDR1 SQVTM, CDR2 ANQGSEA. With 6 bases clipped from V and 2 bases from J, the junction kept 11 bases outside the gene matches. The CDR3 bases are TGCAGCGTGATACACCCCGGGACAGTCACAGATACGCAGTATTTT. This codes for CSVIHPGTVTDTQYF.

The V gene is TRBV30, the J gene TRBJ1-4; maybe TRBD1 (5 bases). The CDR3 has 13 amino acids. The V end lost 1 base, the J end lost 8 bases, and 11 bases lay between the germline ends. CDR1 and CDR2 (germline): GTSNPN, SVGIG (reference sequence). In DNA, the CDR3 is TGTGCCTGGAGTGCAAGAGGGGCAGAAAAACTGTTTTTT. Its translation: CAWSARGAEKLFF.

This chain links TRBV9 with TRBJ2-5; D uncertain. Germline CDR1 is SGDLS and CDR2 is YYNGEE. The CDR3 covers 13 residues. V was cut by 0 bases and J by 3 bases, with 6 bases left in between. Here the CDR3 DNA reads TGTGCCAGCAGCGTAGCGGTAGAAGAGACCCAGTACTTC. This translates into CASSVAVEETQYF. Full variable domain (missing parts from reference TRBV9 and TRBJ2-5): DSGVTQTPKHLITATGQRVTLRCSPRSGDLSVYWYQQSLDQGLQFLIQYYNGEERAKGNILERFSAQQFPDLHSELNLSSLELGDSALYFCASSVAVEETQYFGPGTRLLVL.

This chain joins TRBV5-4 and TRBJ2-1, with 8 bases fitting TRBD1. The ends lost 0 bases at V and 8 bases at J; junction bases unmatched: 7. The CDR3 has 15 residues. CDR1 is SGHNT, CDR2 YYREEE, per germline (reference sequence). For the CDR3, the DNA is TGTGCCAGCAGCTTGGAGGGGACAGGCATTTATGAGCAGTTCTTC. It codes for CASSLEGTGIYEQFF.

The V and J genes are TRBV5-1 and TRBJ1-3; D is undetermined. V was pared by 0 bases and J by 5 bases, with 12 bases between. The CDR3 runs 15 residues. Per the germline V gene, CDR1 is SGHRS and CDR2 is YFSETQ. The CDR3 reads CASSLAREARNTIYF. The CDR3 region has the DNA TGCGCCAGCAGCTTGGCCCGGGAAGCGAGAAACACCATATATTTT.